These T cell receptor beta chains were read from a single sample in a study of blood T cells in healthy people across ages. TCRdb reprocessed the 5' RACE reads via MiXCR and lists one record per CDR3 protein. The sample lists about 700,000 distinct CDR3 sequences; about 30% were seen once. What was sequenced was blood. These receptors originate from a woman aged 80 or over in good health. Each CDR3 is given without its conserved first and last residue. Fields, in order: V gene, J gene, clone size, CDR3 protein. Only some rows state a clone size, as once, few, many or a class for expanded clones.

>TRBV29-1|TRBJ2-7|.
SVGERYSDYEQY
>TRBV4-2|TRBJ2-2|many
ASSHGGGLGELF
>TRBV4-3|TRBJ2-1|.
ASSQVPGTRANNEQF
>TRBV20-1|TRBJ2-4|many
SAQESVAKNIQY
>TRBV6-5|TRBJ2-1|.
ASSPGTGRQTQF
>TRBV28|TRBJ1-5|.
ASSLRSTSSNQPQH
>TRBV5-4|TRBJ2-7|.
ASSPTGGAGHYEQY
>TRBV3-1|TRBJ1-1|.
ASSIRGGLTEAF
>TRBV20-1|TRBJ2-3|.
SAREDRYTSTDTQY
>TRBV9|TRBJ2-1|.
ASSVEVGGRINEQF
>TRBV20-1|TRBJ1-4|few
SAPGGGNEKLF
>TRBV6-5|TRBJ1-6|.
ASSYLPVNSPLH
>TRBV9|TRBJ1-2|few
ASSASSGGGYT
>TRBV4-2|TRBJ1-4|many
ASSQDRLGKLF
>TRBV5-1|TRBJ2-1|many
ASSGLAKYNEQF
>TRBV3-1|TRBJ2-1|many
ASSQDGDRPLAGTNNEQF
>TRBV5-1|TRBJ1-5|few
ASSPSPGAPNQPQH
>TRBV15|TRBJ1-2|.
ATSGVQDGHYGYT
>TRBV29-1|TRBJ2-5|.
SVEGRTSGSGGETQY
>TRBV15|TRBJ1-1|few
ATSRDRQEAF
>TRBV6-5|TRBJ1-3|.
ASSYGGTGNTIY
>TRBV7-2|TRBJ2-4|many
ASSEEGTPLKNIQY